What follows are 11 T cell receptor beta chains derived from one specimen sequenced in a study of shared clonotypes between healthy human individuals. Libraries were prepared by immunoSEQ multiplex PCR; TCRdb keeps only in-frame clonotypes and omits some of them. Of approximately 1.1 million clones listed, roughly 74% are singletons. The sample taken for sequencing was memory CD4+ T cells from PBMCs. Described subset: CD45RA-negative fraction. These receptors were obtained from a man aged 18 to 35 in good health. Some clones in this sample may be carry-over from other donors' samples.

In its sample, this clone was seen a few times. In DNA, the CDR3 is TGTGCCAGTAGTGTTCCGGGGTACAATCAGCCCCAGCATTTT. This codes for CASSVPGYNQPQHF. The chain couples TRBV19 to TRBJ1-5; no clear D. The CDR3 totals 14 residues. The germline V and J ends were trimmed by 5 bases and 3 bases, with 11 bases remaining between them. CDR1 is LNHDA and CDR2 is SQIVND in the germline V gene (reference sequence).

CDR3 amino acids: CAIRTSGRDEQFF. CDR3 coding DNA: TGTGCCATCAGGACTAGCGGGAGGGATGAGCAGTTCTTC. The gene calls are TRBV28 and TRBJ2-1; the match to TRBD2 covers 15 bases. The junction had 3 bases not matched to a gene; V was cut back by 10 bases and J by 8 bases. CDR3 length: 13 amino acids. Germline V lookup: CDR1 MDHEN, CDR2 SYDVKM.

V usage is TRBV15 and J usage is TRBJ1-1; D is uncertain. Germline values: CDR1 LNHNV, CDR2 YYDKDF (reference sequence). This CDR3 spans 15 amino acids. The V gene lost 0 bases and the J gene lost 3 bases, with 11 bases spanning the gap. CDR3 region: CATSRDVGKYTEAFF. The CDR3 nucleotides are TGTGCCACCAGCAGAGATGTTGGAAAGTACACTGAAGCTTTCTTT. Supplemented by reference TRBV15 and TRBJ1-1, the full variable domain reads DAMVIQNPRYQVTQFGKPVTLSCSQTLNHNVMYWYQQKSSQAPKLLFHYYDKDFNNEADTPDNFQSRRPNTSFCFLDIRSPGLGDTAMYLCATSRDVGKYTEAFFGQGTRLTVV.

This rearrangement joins TRBV25-1 to TRBJ2-2, with D maybe TRBD2 (5 bases). V lost 0 bases and J lost 7, with 12 bases in between. The germline V gene has CDR1 MGHDK and CDR2 SYGVNS. This CDR3 has 15 residues. The CDR3 nucleotides are TGTGCCAGCAGTGAATATAGAGGGTACATCGGGGAGCTGTTTTTT. Residues: CASSEYRGYIGELFF.

This sequence joins TRBV9 and TRBJ1-2, with D tentatively TRBD1 (5 bases). CDR1 SGDLS and CDR2 YYNGEE come from the germline V gene. Trimming stripped 3 bases from V and 4 bases from J, with 13 bases between. The CDR3 spans 14 residues. CDR3: CASSGRDGLYGYTF. The CDR3 DNA reads TGTGCCAGCAGCGGCCGGGACGGGCTCTATGGCTACACCTTC.

Concerning this clone itself: Other DNA sequences in this sample translate to the same CDR3. The chain links TRBV12-5 to TRBJ2-1; D unresolved. CDR1 LGHNT and CDR2 FRNRAP come from the germline V gene. The CDR3 consists of 11 residues. V was shortened by 4 bases and J by 9 bases, with 7 bases between the two germline ends. The CDR3 spells CASGSPGEQFF. The CDR3 DNA reads as TGTGCTAGTGGTTCCCCCGGTGAGCAGTTCTTC.

V is TRBV6-6 and J is TRBJ2-7; D might be TRBD1 or TRBD2, each matching 5 bases. The V gene lost 6 bases and the J gene lost 5 bases, with 17 bases spanning the gap. Germline V gene data show CDR1 as MNHNY and CDR2 as SVGAGI (reference sequence). The CDR3 length is 14 residues. CDR3 DNA sequence: TGTGCCAGCAGACCCAGGGACCAAACCCACGAGCAGTACTTC. Translated, it gives CASRPRDQTHEQYF.

The chain links TRBV6-5 to TRBJ1-3; unclear D gene. Looked up from germline, CDR1 is MNHEY and CDR2 is SVGAGI. Trimming stripped 8 bases from V and 0 bases from J, with 5 bases between. This CDR3 has 12 amino acids. The CDR3 DNA follows: TGTGCCAGCGCCTCCTCTGGAAACACCATATATTTT. This encodes CASASSGNTIYF.

The chain links TRBV11-2 to TRBJ2-7, with D unresolved. The CDR3 runs to 16 residues. The germline CDR1 and CDR2 sequences are SGHAT and FQNNGV. Trimming cost V 3 bases and J 4 bases, with 19 bases left between them. The CDR3 loop reads CASSLLPTVTAYEQYF. DNA for the CDR3: TGTGCCAGCAGCTTGCTGCCTACCGTAACCGCGTACGAGCAGTACTTC.

The V and J genes are TRBV2 and TRBJ1-4; possibly TRBD1 for D (6 bases). V gave up 3 bases and J gave up 8 bases, with 16 bases separating them. The CDR3 is 15 amino acids. Germline CDR1 and CDR2: SNHLY and FYNNEI. The CDR3 DNA sequence: TGTGCCAGCAGTGATGGAAACAGGGCGGGAGAAAAACTGTTTTTT. As protein: CASSDGNRAGEKLFF.

This clone has just one count. The CDR3 sequence: CASSIVRGLSQPQHF. The DNA for the CDR3 is TGTGCCAGTAGTATAGTAAGGGGTCTGAGTCAGCCCCAGCATTTT. The J gene is TRBJ1-5, the V gene TRBV19; possibly TRBD1 for D (5 bases). Trimming removed 1 base from V and 6 bases from J, with 13 bases in between. The CDR3 consists of 15 residues. Per the germline V gene, CDR1 is LNHDA and CDR2 is SQIVND (reference sequence).